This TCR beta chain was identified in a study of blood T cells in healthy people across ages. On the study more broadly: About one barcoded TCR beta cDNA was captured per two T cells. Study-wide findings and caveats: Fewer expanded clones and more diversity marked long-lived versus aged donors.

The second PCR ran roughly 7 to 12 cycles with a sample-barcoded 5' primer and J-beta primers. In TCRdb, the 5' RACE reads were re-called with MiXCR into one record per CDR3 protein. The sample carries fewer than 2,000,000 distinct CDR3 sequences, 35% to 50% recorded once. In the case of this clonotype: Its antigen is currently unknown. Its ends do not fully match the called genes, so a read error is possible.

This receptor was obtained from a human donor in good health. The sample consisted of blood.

The DNA for the CDR3 is TGTGCTAGCAGCACGACCGGGACTGGAGCATTCCGGCAGTTCTTC. This translates into CASSTTGTGAFRQFF. The chain is built from TRBV9 and TRBJ2-1, with a possible D match to TRBD2 (6 bases). The CDR3 extends over 15 amino acids. Germline lookup yields CDR1 SGDLS and CDR2 YYNGEE.